Sequencing of this T cell receptor (beta chain) was carried out in a study of T-cell reconstitution after alpha-beta-depleted transplantation in children. There are a few counts of this clonotype. The germline V and J ends were trimmed by 6 bases and 0 bases, with 15 bases remaining between them. The CDR3 extends over 16 amino acids. Germline CDR1 is SNHLY and CDR2 is FYNNEI. Preparation of the TCRbeta library involved a method that used unique molecular identifiers. Using its own MiXCR run on the PCR reads, TCRdb lists one record per CDR3 protein. This table has just under 350,000 distinct CDR3 sequences, under 20% appearing once.

The rearrangement links TRBV2 to TRBJ1-5; D possibly corresponds to TRBD1 (5 bases). This clonotype was obtained from a male patient between 2 and 10 years old who had a stem cell transplant for acute lymphoblastic leukemia, so the T cells may come from the graft donor. The starting material was PBMCs, mostly from graft donor cells, obtained 360 days after TCRalphabeta/CD19-depleted stem cell transplant. This chain's CDR3 is CASRFTGTDSNQPQHF. The CDR3 DNA reads as TGTGCCAGCAGGTTTACCGGGACGGATAGCAATCAGCCCCAGCATTTT.